The clone carrying this T cell receptor (beta chain) was seen ten or more times. The data are from a study of CD8+CD57+ T cells in acquired aplastic anemia. Across the whole study: When averaged, DNA from sorted CD4+ and CD8+ cells came to approximately 3.2 ug.

The use of genomic DNA as template underpinned the TCR beta VDJ and CDR3 profiling. TCRdb redid the calling of the reads with MiXCR, one entry per CDR3 protein. The sample yields some 130,000 distinct CDR3 sequences, over 45% seen once. The ends were cut back, 6 bases at V and 5 bases at J, with 11 bases in the middle. The CDR3 length is 13 residues. Per germline, CDR1 ENHRY and CDR2 SYGVKD. The chain joins TRBV10-3 to TRBJ1-5, with D perhaps matching TRBD1 (5 bases). The source material was sorted CD4+, CD8+, or CD8+CD57+ T cells (not recorded which) from PBMCs. The source is a human donor in good health, serving as a control. CDR3 amino acids: CAIRGEGDQPQHF. The CDR3 DNA reads as TGTGCCATCAGGGGGGAGGGAGATCAGCCCCAGCATTTT.